The sequence of this T cell receptor (beta chain) was determined in a study of shared clonotypes between healthy human individuals. Study-wide findings and caveats: The four-donor shared clonotypes exceeded non-shared clonotypes in generation probability, with non-shared ones scoring lower. Naive subsets tended to show greater estimated richness than memory subsets.

Replicate PCRs from sorted subsets contained around 200 ng DNA, which is some 32,000 T cell genomes. Method: immunoSEQ multiplex PCR; TCRdb's copy keeps in-frame clones and lacks some. The sample contains a few million clones, almost 96% of which appear only once. Remarks on this clone: Its antigen is as yet unknown.

CDR3 length equals 14 residues. The V and J ends lost 5 bases and 8 bases respectively, with 15 bases between them. Germline values: CDR1 MNHEY, CDR2 SVGAGI. This chain uses TRBV6-5 with TRBJ1-4; a possible D gene is TRBD1 (6 bases). This clonotype was obtained from a man between 18 and 35 years old in good health. The sample comprised naive CD4+ T cells sorted from blood. Subset noted: CD45RA+ positively selected. CDR3 amino acids: CASSETGPGEKLFF. CDR3 DNA sequence: TGTGCCAGCAGTGAAACAGGGCCAGGGGAAAAACTGTTTTTT.